The 3 T cell receptor beta chains below come from one sample, sequenced in a study of blood T cell repertoires in COVID-19. The method was immunoSEQ multiplex PCR; TCRdb's version includes in-frame clones alone and lacks a portion of them. The sample lists some 120,000 clones; 79% were seen once. The sequenced sample was peripheral blood. The receptors stem from a middle-aged man with active or convalescent COVID-19.

The CDR3 protein is CASSYAGFTTEAFF. CDR3 DNA: TGTGCCAGCAGTTACGCGGGTTTCACCACTGAAGCTTTCTTT. J is TRBJ1-1 and V is TRBV27; D unresolved. CDR3 length: 14 residues. Germline V gene sequence: CDR1 MNHEY, CDR2 SMNVEV (reference sequence). Deletions cut 4 bases from V and 4 bases from J, with 13 bases between.

The chain combines TRBV19 with TRBJ1-5; TRBD1 agrees at 10 bases. CDR3 length equals 15 residues. Trimming removed 4 bases from V and 2 bases from J; junction bases left unmatched: 2. Germline V gene sequence: CDR1 LNHDA, CDR2 SQIVND (reference sequence). This chain's CDR3 is CASSKGTGGNQPQHF. The DNA for the CDR3 is TGTGCCAGTAGTAAAGGGACAGGGGGCAATCAGCCCCAGCATTTT.

This rearrangement joins TRBV7-9 to TRBJ2-5, with a tentative D call TRBD1 (5 bases). The CDR3 runs to 16 residues. Between the trimmed V and J ends, which lost 5 bases and 2 bases, there was a span of 18 bases. Germline V gene data show CDR1 as SEHNR and CDR2 as FQNEAQ (reference sequence). CDR3 sequence reads: CASSLFGQGLQETQYF. The CDR3, as DNA: TGTGCCAGCAGCCTATTCGGGCAGGGCCTTCAAGAGACCCAGTACTTC.